This T cell receptor (beta chain) was identified in a study of blood T cells in healthy people across ages. For this clonotype: Its antigen remains unidentified.

This CDR3 is built from 13 residues. Trimming cost V 8 bases and J 3 bases, with 11 bases left between them. Germline-derived CDR1 and CDR2 are LGHNA and YNFKEQ. Sample-barcoded 5' priming and a J-beta primer mix drove a second PCR of 7 to 11 cycles. TCRdb re-called the 5' RACE reads through MiXCR, storing one row per CDR3 protein. Of over 600,000 distinct CDR3 sequences listed, about 56% were seen once; the top ten hold approximately 24%. Those donating, healthy Caucasian individuals from Russia, were aged about 6 to 90. Findings of the study overall: Measured against age, TCR beta diversity per million T cells decreased in a roughly linear manner.

The material sequenced was blood. The receptor was derived from a man aged 40-49 years in good health. The chain recombines TRBV4-2 with TRBJ2-1, with a weak D call TRBD2 (6 bases). CDR3 nucleotide sequence: TGTGCCAGCCACTCGGGGGACTACAATGAGCAGTTCTTC. Translated, it gives CASHSGDYNEQFF.